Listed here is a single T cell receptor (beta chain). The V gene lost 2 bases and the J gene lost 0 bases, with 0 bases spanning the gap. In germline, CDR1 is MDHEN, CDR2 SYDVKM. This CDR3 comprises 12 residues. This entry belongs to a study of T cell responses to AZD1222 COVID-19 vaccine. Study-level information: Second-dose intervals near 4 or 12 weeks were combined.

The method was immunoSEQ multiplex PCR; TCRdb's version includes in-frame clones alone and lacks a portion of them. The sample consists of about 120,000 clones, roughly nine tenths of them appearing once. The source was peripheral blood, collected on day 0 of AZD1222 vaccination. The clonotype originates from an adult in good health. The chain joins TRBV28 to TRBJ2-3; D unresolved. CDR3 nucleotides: TGTGCCAGCAGTTTAAGCACAGATACGCAGTATTTT. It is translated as CASSLSTDTQYF.